The 22 T cell receptor beta chains in this list originate from one sample, sequenced in a study of radiation and T cells in renal cell carcinoma. Described treatment: 15 Gy SBRT to primary tumor, nephrectomy 4 weeks later. Produced via immunoSEQ multiplex PCR; TCRdb's table is partial and in-frame only. The sample has approximately 23,000 clones, roughly half seen once. The sample was tumor tissue, taken from a patient whose treatment included radiotherapy and nephrectomy. Receptor source: a woman between 50 and 59 years old with renal cell carcinoma.

The chain uses TRBV7-9 and TRBJ1-2, with D possibly TRBD1 on 6 matching bases. The CDR3 spans 11 residues. CDR1 and CDR2 (germline): SEHNR, FQNEAQ (reference sequence). The germline V and J ends were trimmed by 4 bases and 10 bases, with 10 bases remaining between them. CDR3 nucleotide sequence: TGTGCCAGCAGCTGGACAGAGGACTACACCTTC. It translates to CASSWTEDYTF.

The J gene is TRBJ2-5, the V gene TRBV5-1; D is ambiguous. This CDR3 spans 14 amino acids. CDR1 and CDR2 from the germline V gene are SGHRS and YFSETQ. Trimming shortened V by 3 bases and J by 5 bases, and 14 bases separated the two germline ends. This CDR3 reads CASSSGGLGETQYF. CDR3 in DNA: TGCGCCAGCAGCTCGGGTGGCTTGGGGGAGACCCAGTACTTC.

The gene calls are TRBV5-1 and TRBJ1-2; 7 positions agree with TRBD1. Germline V gene lookup returns CDR1 SGHRS and CDR2 YFSETQ. Trimming took 4 bases from V and 1 from J; bases not matched to a gene: 10. The CDR3 is 16 residues long. As DNA, the CDR3 is TGCGCCAGCAGCACCGGACAGGATGCTATTAACTATGGCTACACCTTC. Translation gives CASSTGQDAINYGYTF.

The chain has TRBV6-1 and TRBJ2-5; TRBD1 aligns across 7 bases. V shed 8 bases and J 7 bases; nucleotides not matched to a gene: 16. Germline CDR1 is MNHNS and CDR2 is SASEGT. The CDR3 is made up of 15 amino acids. The CDR3 spells CASGDRAGGLVTQYF. In DNA, the CDR3 is TGTGCCAGCGGGGATCGGGCAGGGGGTCTGGTGACCCAGTACTTC.

This clone was seen only a few times. The chain is built from TRBV6-6 and TRBJ1-1; the match to TRBD1 covers 7 bases. Looked up from germline, CDR1 is MNHNY and CDR2 is SVGAGI (reference sequence). Losses at the gene ends were 6 bases for V and 0 bases for J; bases not matched to a gene: 4. This CDR3 is built from 14 residues. The DNA of the CDR3 is TGTGCCAGCAGCTCAGGGGGGTTGAACACTGAAGCTTTCTTT. This sequence encodes CASSSGGLNTEAFF.

This clone was seen a handful of times. The DNA of the CDR3 is TGTGCCAGCAGTCCCACTTGGGGGCACACTGAAGCTTTCTTT. It codes for CASSPTWGHTEAFF. The chain uses TRBV2 and TRBJ1-1, with D possibly TRBD1 on 6 matching bases. Trimming removed 5 bases at V and 3 bases at J, with 13 bases between. This CDR3 comprises 14 residues. Germline V gene data show CDR1 as SNHLY and CDR2 as FYNNEI.

V gene TRBV6-6 combines with J gene TRBJ2-5; D unresolved. Between the trimmed V and J ends, which lost 4 bases and 2 bases, there was a span of 14 bases. The CDR3 has 15 residues. CDR1 and CDR2 (germline): MNHNY, SVGAGI (reference sequence). Here the CDR3 reads CASSFVGIGQETQYF. The CDR3 DNA sequence: TGTGCCAGCAGTTTCGTGGGGATAGGGCAAGAGACCCAGTACTTC.

This chain joins TRBV7-9 and TRBJ2-7; D might be TRBD1 or TRBD2, each matching 5 bases. Deletions cut 0 bases from V and 6 bases from J, with 18 bases between. The CDR3 length is 16 residues. Germline-derived CDR1 and CDR2 are SEHNR and FQNEAQ (reference sequence). CDR3 loop: CASSLASRDLPLEQYF. Written as DNA, the CDR3 is TGTGCCAGCAGCTTAGCAAGCAGGGACCTCCCCCTCGAGCAGTACTTC.

This clone was picked up a small number of times. The gene calls are TRBV10-3 and TRBJ1-2; tentative D call: TRBD1 (5 bases). The V end was cut by 4 bases, the J end by 4 bases, with 13 bases between. CDR3 size: 14 residues. CDR1 ENHRY and CDR2 SYGVKD come from the germline V gene. The CDR3 reads CAISAGQDTYGYTF. CDR3 coding DNA: TGTGCCATCAGTGCTGGTCAGGACACCTATGGCTACACCTTC.

This rearrangement joins TRBV6-6 to TRBJ1-2, with D possibly TRBD1 on 5 matching bases. The CDR3 sequence is 14 residues long. Germline lookup yields CDR1 MNHNY and CDR2 SVGAGI (reference sequence). V shed 7 bases and J shed 6 bases, with 18 bases lying between them. The CDR3 DNA follows: TGTGCCAGCACTCTTAGGGGAGGGAGGAATGGCTACACCTTC. Protein sequence: CASTLRGGRNGYTF.

Only a few counts were recorded for this clone. The V and J genes are TRBV2 and TRBJ2-4, with D perhaps being TRBD1 or TRBD2 (6 bases each). V was trimmed by 8 bases and J by 8 bases, leaving 16 bases between them. In germline, CDR1 is SNHLY, CDR2 FYNNEI. The CDR3 covers 13 residues. In DNA, the CDR3 is TGTGCCAGCGGGGGCGACTGGAGGGACATTCAGTACTTC. Translated, it gives CASGGDWRDIQYF.

The rearrangement joins TRBV19 to TRBJ2-2; the D gene is possibly TRBD2 (5 bases). The germline CDR1 and CDR2 sequences are LNHDA and SQIVND (reference sequence). With 7 bases removed from V and 5 bases from J, the gap between germline ends came to 11 bases. This CDR3 region has 13 residues. CDR3 sequence: CASTVRGTGELFF. The CDR3 DNA sequence: TGTGCCAGTACGGTCCGCGGGACCGGGGAGCTGTTTTTT.

Worth noting for this clone: Other nucleotide sequences in the sample specify the same CDR3. The V and J genes are TRBV11-2 and TRBJ1-1; D is possibly TRBD1 (5 bases). This CDR3 spans 12 amino acids. Per germline, CDR1 SGHAT and CDR2 FQNNGV. V dropped 7 bases and J dropped 2 bases, with 8 bases sitting between them. CDR3: CASNRPNTEAFF. In DNA, the CDR3 is TGTGCCAGCAACAGGCCAAACACTGAAGCTTTCTTT.

This clone is judged medium-sized. In the same sample, other DNA sequences code for this CDR3. The chain has TRBV19 and TRBJ1-1; D is ambiguous. The CDR3 is 13 residues long. Trimming removed 3 bases at V and 2 bases at J, with 7 bases between. CDR1 LNHDA and CDR2 SQIVND come from the germline V gene (reference sequence). CDR3 in amino acids: CASSISSNTEAFF. CDR3 DNA sequence: TGTGCCAGTAGTATCTCTTCTAACACTGAAGCTTTCTTT.

The chain combines TRBV10-3 with TRBJ1-2; D not resolved. Per the germline V gene, CDR1 is ENHRY and CDR2 is SYGVKD. This CDR3 contains 14 residues. The V gene lost 2 bases and the J gene lost 5 bases, with 12 bases spanning the gap. CDR3 residues: CAISERGSLYGYTF. Written as DNA, the CDR3 is TGTGCCATCAGTGAGCGGGGATCCCTATATGGCTACACCTTC.

This chain uses TRBV25-1 with TRBJ2-2, with D perhaps matching TRBD1 (6 bases). The length of the CDR3 is 17 residues. Germline-derived CDR1 and CDR2 are MGHDK and SYGVNS. V was pared by 3 bases and J by 1 base, with 15 bases between. The CDR3: CASSDYTGTQNTGELFF. As DNA, the CDR3 is TGTGCCAGCAGTGATTACACCGGGACACAGAACACCGGGGAGCTGTTTTTT.

The rearrangement links TRBV5-6 to TRBJ1-1; 9 positions match TRBD1. Germline V gives CDR1 SGHDT, CDR2 YYEEEE. Unmatched junction bases numbered 6, after V lost 0 bases and J lost 3 bases. The CDR3 loop spans 16 amino acids. CDR3 coding DNA: TGTGCCAGCAGCTTGGCCCCGGGACAGGGAGACACTGAAGCTTTCTTT. This sequence encodes CASSLAPGQGDTEAFF.

The chain carries TRBV6-5 and TRBJ2-3, with D perhaps TRBD2 (6 bases). Germline V gene data show CDR1 as MNHEY and CDR2 as SVGAGI. The CDR3 totals 15 residues. Between the trimmed V and J ends, which lost 6 bases and 2 bases, there was a span of 15 bases. CDR3 DNA sequence: TGTGCCAGCAGGGGGGAGGATCGCAACACAGATACGCAGTATTTT. Translation: CASRGEDRNTDTQYF.

The chain employs TRBV7-9 and TRBJ1-1; no firm D call. The CDR3 is 15 amino acids. Looked up from germline, CDR1 is SEHNR and CDR2 is FQNEAQ (reference sequence). Trimming removed 4 bases from V and 0 bases from J, with 12 bases in between. Here the CDR3 reads CASSYTTVMNTEAFF. The CDR3 DNA reads as TGTGCCAGCAGCTATACGACGGTAATGAACACTGAAGCTTTCTTT.

A few counts support this clone. The chain combines TRBV4-2 with TRBJ2-7; possibly TRBD1 for D (6 bases). V lost 1 base, J lost 4 bases, and 17 bases lay in between. This CDR3 spans 16 amino acids. Germline V CDR1 and CDR2: LGHNA, YNFKEQ. The CDR3 reads CASSQVQGAAEYEQYF. DNA for the CDR3: TGTGCCAGCAGCCAAGTACAGGGTGCGGCGGAGTACGAGCAGTACTTC.

The sample holds a few counts of this clone. The chain combines TRBV13 with TRBJ1-1; D is unclear. Trimming left V 5 bases short and J 1 base short, with 14 bases between. Germline assignment: CDR1 PRHDT and CDR2 FYEKMQ (reference sequence). CDR3 length equals 15 residues. CDR3 loop: CASSPDGLRNTEAFF. The CDR3 DNA is TGTGCCAGCAGCCCGGACGGCCTCCGGAACACTGAAGCTTTCTTT.

The chain is built from TRBV4-1 and TRBJ1-4; 7 nucleotides agree with TRBD1. CDR3 length: 16 amino acids. Per germline, CDR1 MGHRA and CDR2 YSYEKL. Germline trimming cut 3 bases from V and 0 bases from J; bases unmatched to any gene: 4. The CDR3 coding sequence is TGCGCCAGCAGCCAGGGACAGCTAGCAACTAATGAAAAACTGTTTTTT. This encodes CASSQGQLATNEKLFF.